These T cell receptor beta chains were read from a single sample in a study of T cell responses to AZD1222 COVID-19 vaccine. This table comes from immunoSEQ multiplex PCR, and its TCRdb copy is limited to in-frame clones, with some not included. The sample carries 85,000 to 95,000 clones, around 90% recorded once. The sample here was peripheral blood, taken on day 0 of AZD1222 vaccination. The receptor source for this set is an adult in good health. Both conserved end residues are part of each CDR3. D genes are given only for firm matches.

J,D,V,CDR3
TRBJ2-1,TRBD2,TRBV2,CASSTGTIQTNEQFF
TRBJ2-3,-,TRBV9,CASSARGPLGTDTQYF
TRBJ2-3,-,TRBV6-4,CASNPRGLSTDTQYF
TRBJ2-2,TRBD1,TRBV5-1,CASSLVGTGSAGELFF
TRBJ2-7,TRBD1,TRBV3-1/TRBV3-2,CASSPDRAPVNEQYF
TRBJ1-6,TRBD1,TRBV4-1,CASSQDRGENSPLHF
TRBJ2-7,-,TRBV2,CASSGPGQFYEQYF
TRBJ1-2,-,TRBV7-9,CASSYSGYGYTF
TRBJ2-3,TRBD2,TRBV5-1,CASSLVQRGLGADTQYF
TRBJ1-2,-,TRBV4-2,CASSQDLAQQGQYGYTF
TRBJ2-7,TRBD2,TRBV4-3,CASSQGAGGRYEQYF
TRBJ2-3,TRBD2,TRBV5-4,CASRRDYGRDTQYF
TRBJ1-1,-,TRBV29-1,CSVARSEGTEAFF
TRBJ1-5,-,TRBV19,CASKSGNRVISNQPQHF
TRBJ2-5,-,TRBV15,CATSGESQPQEAQETQYF
TRBJ2-7,-,TRBV19,CASKSGQGGYEQYF
TRBJ2-3,-,TRBV10-2,CASSEPGLSTDTQYF
TRBJ2-7,-,TRBV4-2,CASSQDGGGSYEQYF
TRBJ1-2,TRBD1,TRBV6-5,CASRRDRGGYGYTF
TRBJ1-5,-,TRBV9,CASSVDPGADQPQHF
TRBJ1-1,-,TRBV18,CASSPRTEIENTEAFF
TRBJ2-1,-,TRBV6-2/TRBV6-3,CASSYSGPPGEQFF
TRBJ1-6,TRBD1,TRBV19,CASSPRDRGNSPLHF
TRBJ1-6,-,TRBV7-2,CASSLRLSSYNSPLHF
TRBJ1-2,TRBD1,TRBV5-5,CASSLVGQGAGYTF
TRBJ1-2,-,TRBV30,CAWSVTGVGYTF
TRBJ1-4,-,TRBV19,CASSETINVEEKLFF
TRBJ2-1,-,TRBV6-5,CASDDRSDYNEQFF
TRBJ1-2,-,TRBV2,CASTALQGYTF
TRBJ2-7,TRBD2,TRBV7-2,CASSLFGGGYEQYF
TRBJ2-1,-,TRBV10-3,CAISEEDGTYNEQFF
TRBJ1-4,TRBD1,TRBV19,CASSAGQAGEKLFF
TRBJ2-7,TRBD1,TRBV24-1,CATSDGTGKGYEQYF
TRBJ1-4,TRBD1,TRBV10-2,CASSETGAFLRTKLFF
TRBJ1-4,-,TRBV18,CATTSGNNEKLFF